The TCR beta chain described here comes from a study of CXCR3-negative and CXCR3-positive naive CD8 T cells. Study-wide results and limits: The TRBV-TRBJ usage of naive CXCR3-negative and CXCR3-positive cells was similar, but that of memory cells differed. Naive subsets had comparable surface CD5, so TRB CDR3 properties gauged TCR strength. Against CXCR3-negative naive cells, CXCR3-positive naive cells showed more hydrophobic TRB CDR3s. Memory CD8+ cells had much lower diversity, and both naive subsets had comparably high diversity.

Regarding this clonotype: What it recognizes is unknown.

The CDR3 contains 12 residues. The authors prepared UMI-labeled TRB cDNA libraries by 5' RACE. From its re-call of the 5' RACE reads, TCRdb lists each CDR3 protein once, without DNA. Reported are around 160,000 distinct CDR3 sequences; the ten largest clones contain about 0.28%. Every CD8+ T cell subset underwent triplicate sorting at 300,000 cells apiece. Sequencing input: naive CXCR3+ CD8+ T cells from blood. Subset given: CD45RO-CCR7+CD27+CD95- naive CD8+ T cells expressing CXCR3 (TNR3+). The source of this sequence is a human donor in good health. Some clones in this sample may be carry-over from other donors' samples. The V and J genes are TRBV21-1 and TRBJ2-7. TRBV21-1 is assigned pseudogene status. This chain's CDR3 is CASTWTWFEQYF.